This T cell receptor beta chain was sequenced in a study of blood T cells in healthy people across ages. Whole-study findings and limits: Naive T cell percentage showed a strong correlation with TCR beta diversity. Naive and antigen-experienced cells were not separated, limiting conclusive comparison. Higher diversity, along with more naive CD4+ cells, distinguished long-lived donors from aged donors. One million T cells yielded diversity estimates that were considered underestimates.

This clonotype turned up a few times. Antigen: not known. V was cut by 1 base and J by 2 bases, with 13 bases left in between. The germline gives CDR1 DFQATT, CDR2 SNEGSKA (reference sequence). The CDR3 consists of 15 residues. A J-beta primer mix and a sample-barcoded 5' primer were used in a second PCR of about 6 to 12 cycles. TCRdb itself ran the 5' RACE reads through MiXCR, one entry per CDR3 protein. The sample has 1.5 million to 1.8 million distinct CDR3 sequences; less than 45% are singletons. This sequence originates from a woman younger than 30 in good health. The chain carries TRBV20-1 and TRBJ2-3; D gene uncertain. The sequenced material came from blood. The CDR3 here is CSARVGSTVTDTQYF. The CDR3 DNA follows: TGCAGTGCTAGAGTAGGCAGCACCGTCACAGATACGCAGTATTTT.